This TCR beta chain came from a study of T cells in localized non-small cell lung cancer. Whole-study results and caveats: Adjacent lung exhibited a median of 57 among the 100 most abundant tumor clones.

Comments on this clone: The antigen remains unidentified.

Per germline, CDR1 LNHNV and CDR2 YYDKDF (reference sequence). This CDR3 has 14 amino acids. V lost 0 bases and J lost 7, with 11 bases in between. Here immunoSEQ multiplex PCR was the method, and the copy in TCRdb shows in-frame clones only, minus some. The profile shows roughly 17,000 clones, approximately 90% of them singletons. The sample here was peripheral blood, taken before any cancer treatment. J is TRBJ2-3 and V is TRBV15; the D is unclear. The clonotype comes from a male donor aged 60 or over with stage II squamous cell lung carcinoma. DNA of the CDR3: TGTGCCACCAGCAGAGAGGGCCTGGCCAATACGCAGTATTTT. Translated: CATSREGLANTQYF.